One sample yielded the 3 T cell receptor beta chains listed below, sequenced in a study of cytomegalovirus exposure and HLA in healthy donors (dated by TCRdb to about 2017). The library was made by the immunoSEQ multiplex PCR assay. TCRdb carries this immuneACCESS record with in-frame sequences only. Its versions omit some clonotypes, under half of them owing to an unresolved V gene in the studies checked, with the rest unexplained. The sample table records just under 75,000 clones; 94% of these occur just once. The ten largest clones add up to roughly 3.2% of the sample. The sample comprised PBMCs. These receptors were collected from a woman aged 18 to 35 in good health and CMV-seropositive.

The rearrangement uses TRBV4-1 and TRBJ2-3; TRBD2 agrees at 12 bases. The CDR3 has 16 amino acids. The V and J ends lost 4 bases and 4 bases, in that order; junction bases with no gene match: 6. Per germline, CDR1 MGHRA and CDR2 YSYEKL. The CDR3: CASSPSTSGSADTQYF. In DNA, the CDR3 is TGCGCCAGCAGCCCCTCGACTAGCGGGAGCGCAGATACGCAGTATTTT.

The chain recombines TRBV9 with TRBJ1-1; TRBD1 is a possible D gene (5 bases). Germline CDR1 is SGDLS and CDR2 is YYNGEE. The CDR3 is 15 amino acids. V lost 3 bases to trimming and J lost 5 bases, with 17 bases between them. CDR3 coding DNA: TGTGCCAGCAGCGACAAAACAGGACCCGGAACTGAAGCTTTCTTT. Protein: CASSDKTGPGTEAFF. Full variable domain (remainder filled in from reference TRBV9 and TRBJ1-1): DSGVTQTPKHLITATGQRVTLRCSPRSGDLSVYWYQQSLDQGLQFLIQYYNGEERAKGNILERFSAQQFPDLHSELNLSSLELGDSALYFCASSDKTGPGTEAFFGQGTRLTVV.

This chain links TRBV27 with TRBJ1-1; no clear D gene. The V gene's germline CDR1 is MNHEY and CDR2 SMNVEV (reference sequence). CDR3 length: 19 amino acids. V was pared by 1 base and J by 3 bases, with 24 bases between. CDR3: CASSLFGGRFPIGDTEAFF. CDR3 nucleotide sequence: TGTGCCAGCAGTTTATTTGGTGGACGGTTCCCCATCGGGGACACTGAAGCTTTCTTT.